This is a list of T cell receptor beta chains from one sample in a study of shared T cell receptors in the human thymus. Profiled with immunoSEQ multiplex PCR; TCRdb holds only in-frame clones, not every one. The repertoire holds over 650,000 clones, with about 87% as singletons. The same data also went into a second study, on human thymus T cells.

The sample comprised thymocytes. The source is a boy under three years old with a congenital heart defect. Each CDR3 is given with its conserved first and last residue. The D gene is left open where the match is weak. Where a row states a size, it is once, few, many or the class of an expanded clone; other rows omit it.

D gene	clone size	V gene	J gene	CDR3 protein	CDR3 DNA
TRBD2	-	TRBV5-1	TRBJ2-5	CASSLFLAGLETQYF	TGCGCCAGCAGCTTGTTCCTAGCGGGTTTAGAGACCCAGTACTTC
-	once	TRBV7-9	TRBJ2-1	CASSLAPGQSSYNEQFF	TGTGCCAGCAGCTTAGCTCCAGGACAAAGCTCCTACAATGAGCAGTTCTTC
TRBD1	-	TRBV5-4	TRBJ2-2	CASSNPGGADTGELFF	TGTGCCAGCAGTAACCCAGGGGGCGCGGACACCGGGGAGCTGTTTTTT
-	-	TRBV6-5	TRBJ1-1	CASSHHSPTGTEAFF	TGTGCCAGCAGTCACCACAGCCCCACGGGAACTGAAGCTTTCTTT
-	-	TRBV5-6	TRBJ2-1	CASSLAPTSGNEQFF	TGTGCCAGCAGCTTGGCACCGACTAGTGGGAATGAGCAGTTCTTC
-	-	TRBV30	TRBJ2-1	CAWSNGNEQFF	TGTGCCTGGAGTAACGGGAATGAGCAGTTCTTC
-	-	TRBV19	TRBJ2-7	CASSIVLDTSYEQYF	TGTGCCAGTAGTATCGTTCTGGACACCTCCTACGAGCAGTACTTC
TRBD1	-	TRBV6-6	TRBJ2-7	CASHGTGAHEQYF	TGTGCCAGCCACGGGACAGGGGCCCACGAGCAGTACTTC
TRBD1	once	TRBV18	TRBJ1-5	CASSPTAGGRDNNQPQHF	TGTGCCAGCTCACCTACCGCAGGGGGCAGAGATAACAATCAGCCCCAGCATTTT
-	-	TRBV7-2	TRBJ1-3	CASSLAHRGLDGNTIYF	TGTGCCAGCAGCTTAGCCCACAGAGGACTTGATGGAAACACCATATATTTT
-	-	TRBV6-5	TRBJ2-7	CATRSYEQYF	TGTGCCACCCGTTCCTACGAGCAGTACTTC
-	-	TRBV10-3	TRBJ1-2	CAISESPGEFNYGYTF	TGTGCCATCAGTGAGAGCCCAGGGGAGTTTAACTATGGCTACACCTTC
-	-	TRBV25-1	TRBJ1-3	CASSDPEGSGNTIYF	TGTGCCAGCAGTGATCCGGAGGGCTCTGGAAACACCATATATTTT
TRBD2	-	TRBV28	TRBJ2-1	CASIEGLARDNEQFF	TGTGCCAGCATCGAGGGACTAGCGCGGGACAATGAGCAGTTCTTC
-	-	TRBV5-6	TRBJ2-7	CASGPGHSSYEQYF	TGTGCCAGCGGACCGGGACACAGCTCCTACGAGCAGTACTTC
-	-	TRBV5-1	TRBJ1-5	CASSLGDSINQPQHF	TGCGCCAGCAGCTTGGGAGACAGTATCAATCAGCCCCAGCATTTT
-	-	TRBV5-1	TRBJ2-2	CASSLGHWNTGELFF	TGCGCCAGCAGCTTGGGACACTGGAACACCGGGGAGCTGTTTTTT
TRBD2	-	TRBV27	TRBJ2-3	CASSFFLAGTDTQYF	TGTGCCAGCAGTTTTTTCCTAGCGGGCACAGATACGCAGTATTTT
-	-	TRBV13	TRBJ2-7	CASSRRSRGPYEQYF	TGTGCCAGCAGCCGACGGTCACGCGGCCCTTACGAGCAGTACTTC
-	-	TRBV28	TRBJ2-1	CASTTIPGTFTKYNEQFF	TGTGCCAGCACCACTATTCCCGGGACTTTTACCAAATACAATGAGCAGTTCTTC
-	few	TRBV13	TRBJ1-3	CATFAVRSNTIYF	TGTGCCACCTTCGCCGTTCGGTCAAACACCATATATTTT
TRBD2	-	TRBV6-5	TRBJ2-7	CASSYTSGRGEQYF	TGTGCCAGCAGTTATACTAGCGGGAGGGGCGAGCAGTACTTC
TRBD1	-	TRBV30	TRBJ2-7	CAWRGQPGQGTYEQYF	TGTGCCTGGAGAGGTCAGCCGGGACAGGGTACCTACGAGCAGTACTTC
TRBD1	-	TRBV20-1	TRBJ2-7	CSVPGQAEQYF	TGCAGTGTCCCGGGACAGGCAGAGCAGTACTTC
TRBD1	-	TRBV7-8	TRBJ1-6	CASSLSGGATGESSYNSPLHF	TGTGCCAGCAGCTTATCCGGTGGGGCGACAGGGGAAAGCTCCTATAATTCACCCCTCCACTTT
-	few	TRBV7-2	TRBJ2-7	CASSLSSYEQYF	TGTGCCAGCAGCTTATCTTCCTACGAGCAGTACTTC
-	-	TRBV6-1	TRBJ1-2	CASSERRFGNYGYTF	TGTGCCAGCAGTGAAAGGCGGTTCGGTAACTATGGCTACACCTTC
-	-	TRBV6-1	TRBJ2-7	CASSVEDSYEQYF	TGTGCCAGCAGTGTGGAGGACTCCTACGAGCAGTACTTC
-	-	TRBV4-3	TRBJ2-1	CASSQASRLTDQGNEQFF	TGCGCCAGCAGCCAAGCTTCCCGACTAACCGATCAGGGGAATGAGCAGTTCTTC
TRBD1	once	TRBV5-3	TRBJ1-6	CARSLVTGRESYNSPLHF	TGTGCCAGAAGCTTGGTGACAGGGAGAGAATCCTATAATTCACCCCTCCACTTT
TRBD1	-	TRBV4-3	TRBJ1-4	CASSQGTRQGANEKLFF	TGCGCCAGCAGCCAAGGGACCCGACAGGGGGCTAATGAAAAACTGTTTTTT
TRBD1	few	TRBV11-2	TRBJ1-4	CASSFDRGSEKLFF	TGTGCCAGCAGCTTCGACAGGGGAAGCGAAAAACTGTTTTTT
-	-	TRBV29-1	TRBJ2-1	CSVSGRTPYNEQFF	TGCAGCGTTAGCGGGCGGACCCCCTACAATGAGCAGTTCTTC
TRBD2	-	TRBV4-3	TRBJ2-1	CASSQVGLAGGRGNEQFF	TGCGCCAGCAGCCAAGTTGGCCTAGCGGGGGGCCGGGGGAATGAGCAGTTCTTC
TRBD1	-	TRBV6-5	TRBJ1-1	CASSYVDRDSEAFF	TGTGCCAGCAGTTACGTGGACAGGGATTCTGAAGCTTTCTTT
TRBD2	few	TRBV6-6	TRBJ2-2	CASSYSRAGSTGELFF	TGTGCCAGCAGTTACTCGCGAGCGGGAAGCACCGGGGAGCTGTTTTTT
-	-	TRBV29-1	TRBJ2-2	CSVPFSGELFF	TGCAGCGTTCCTTTCAGCGGGGAGCTGTTTTTT
TRBD2	-	TRBV5-1	TRBJ2-5	CASSLVWRGGPQETQYF	TGCGCCAGCAGCTTGGTTTGGCGGGGGGGGCCTCAAGAGACCCAGTACTTC
-	-	TRBV27	TRBJ1-4	CASSPYQGTNEKLFF	TGTGCCAGCAGTCCCTACCAGGGTACTAATGAAAAACTGTTTTTT
-	-	TRBV6-5	TRBJ1-2	CASSPGRGNYGYTF	TGTGCCAGCAGTCCCGGCAGGGGTAACTATGGCTACACCTTC
TRBD2	-	TRBV9	TRBJ2-6	CASSLSGGLAGANVLTF	TGTGCCAGCAGCCTTAGCGGGGGTCTCGCTGGGGCCAACGTCCTGACTTTC
-	-	TRBV30	TRBJ2-3	CAWTRRGLGRTDTQYF	TGTGCCTGGACTCGCCGAGGGCTTGGTAGGACAGATACGCAGTATTTT
-	-	TRBV4-1	TRBJ1-2	CASSQDPGWVGNYGYTF	TGCGCCAGCAGCCAAGATCCAGGGTGGGTTGGCAACTATGGCTACACCTTC
TRBD2	-	TRBV27	TRBJ2-5	CASSSLAGGQETQYF	TGTGCCAGCAGTTCCTTAGCGGGAGGACAAGAGACCCAGTACTTC
-	-	TRBV20-1	TRBJ1-1	CSATKEAFF	TGCAGTGCCACAAAGGAAGCTTTCTTT
-	-	TRBV30	TRBJ1-1	CAWNPTGSTEAFF	TGTGCCTGGAATCCAACAGGGTCCACTGAAGCTTTCTTT
-	-	TRBV5-1	TRBJ2-2	CASSLGLRPKESGELFF	TGCGCCAGCAGCTTGGGTCTCCGTCCTAAGGAATCCGGGGAACTGTTTTTT
-	-	TRBV7-9	TRBJ2-2	CASSHPRSNGELFF	TGTGCCAGCAGCCACCCTAGGTCCAACGGGGAGCTGTTTTTT